The clone carrying this T cell receptor beta chain showed up many times. This sample was taken from a study of blood T cells in healthy people across ages. Across the whole study: About one barcoded beta molecule was captured per two T cells (by template switching).

Primers used in a second PCR of about 6 to 12 cycles were a sample-barcoded 5' primer and a J-beta primer mix. TCRdb redid the calling of the 5' RACE reads with MiXCR, one entry per CDR3 protein. The sample contains roughly 680,000 distinct CDR3 sequences, approximately 52% of which appear only once. Every sample yielded at least 6.5 million isolated PBMCs. V was trimmed by 3 bases and J by 5 bases, leaving 12 bases between them. In germline, CDR1 is MNHNY, CDR2 SVGAGI (reference sequence). The CDR3 runs to 14 residues. The V call is TRBV6-6, the J call TRBJ2-3; D is uncertain. This clonotype was sampled from a woman older than 75 in good health. Sequencing used blood. The DNA for the CDR3 is TGTGCCAGCAGTTATAATTTTGGTGGAGATACGCAGTATTTT. Its translation is CASSYNFGGDTQYF.